This T cell receptor (beta chain) originates from a study of blood T cell repertoires in COVID-19. At the level of the study: The samples span acute and convalescent COVID-19 from the United States, Italy and Spain. Nucleic acid was either cDNA or gDNA, and it came from T cells, B-cell-depleted T cells, or PBMCs.

Data came from immunoSEQ multiplex PCR; TCRdb stores just in-frame clones and leaves some out. The table has under 150,000 clones, around 86% seen once. Per germline, CDR1 SNHLY and CDR2 FYNNEI. V lost 1 base and J 2 bases, leaving 8 bases between the germline ends. The CDR3 consists of 14 residues. Sequencing input: peripheral blood. The chain joins TRBV2 to TRBJ2-5, with D possibly being TRBD2 (5 bases). The TCR originated in a man aged 35 to 55 with active or convalescent COVID-19. CDR3 nucleotides: TGTGCCAGCAGTGAAGGGGGAGTACAAGAGACCCAGTACTTC. Translation: CASSEGGVQETQYF.